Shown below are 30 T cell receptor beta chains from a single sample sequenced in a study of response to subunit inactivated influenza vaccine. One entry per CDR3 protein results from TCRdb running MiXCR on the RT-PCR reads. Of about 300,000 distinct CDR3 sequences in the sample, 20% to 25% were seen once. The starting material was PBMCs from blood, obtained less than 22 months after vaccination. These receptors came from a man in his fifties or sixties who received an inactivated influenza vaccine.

The CDR3 bases are TGTGCCAGCAGTTACTCGGGGGCAGGGGTTACCGAGCAGTACTTC. It is translated as CASSYSGAGVTEQYF. J is TRBJ2-7 and V is TRBV6-5; tentative D call: TRBD1 (6 bases). Germline V gene sequence: CDR1 MNHEY, CDR2 SVGAGI. With 0 bases removed from V and 6 bases from J, the gap between germline ends came to 15 bases. There are 15 residues in the CDR3.

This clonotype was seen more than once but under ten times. The CDR3 sequence is CASSPPRVLDEQYF. The DNA for the CDR3 is TGTGCCAGCAGTCCCCCCAGGGTTCTGGACGAGCAGTACTTC. The chain links TRBV28 to TRBJ2-7; a weak D match, TRBD1 (5 bases). Trimming left V 5 bases short and J 5 bases short, with 16 bases between. This CDR3 spans 14 amino acids. Germline-derived CDR1 and CDR2 are MDHEN and SYDVKM.

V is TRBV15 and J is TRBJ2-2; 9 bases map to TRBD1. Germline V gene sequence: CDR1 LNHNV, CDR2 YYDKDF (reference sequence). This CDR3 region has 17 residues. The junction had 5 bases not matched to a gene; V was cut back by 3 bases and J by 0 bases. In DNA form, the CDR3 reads TGTGCCACCAGCAGGGGAGGACAGGGGACGAACACCGGGGAGCTGTTTTTT. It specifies CATSRGGQGTNTGELFF.

The CDR3 is CASSWTGQTYEQYF. The CDR3 coding sequence is TGTGCCAGCAGTTGGACAGGACAGACCTACGAGCAGTACTTC. This chain joins TRBV6-2 or TRBV6-3 and TRBJ2-7, with 7 bases matching TRBD1. This CDR3 comprises 14 residues. Germline CDR1 MNHEY, CDR2 SVGEGT. Trimming cost V 4 bases and J 2 bases; bases outside gene matches: 5.

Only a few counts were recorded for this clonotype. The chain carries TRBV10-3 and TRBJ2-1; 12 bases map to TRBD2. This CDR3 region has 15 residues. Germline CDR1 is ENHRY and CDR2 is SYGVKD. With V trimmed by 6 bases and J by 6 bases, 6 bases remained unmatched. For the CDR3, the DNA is TGTGCCATCAGCACGACTAGCGGGAGTCCCAATGAGCAGTTCTTC. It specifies CAISTTSGSPNEQFF.

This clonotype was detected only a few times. CDR3: CASSLSIGQGIGYTF. The CDR3 DNA reads as TGTGCCAGCAGTCTTTCCATAGGACAGGGCATCGGCTACACCTTC. V is TRBV7-9 and J is TRBJ1-2; 8 positions match TRBD1. Germline V lookup: CDR1 SEHNR, CDR2 FQNEAQ (reference sequence). The V segment lost 6 bases and the J segment 8 bases; nucleotides outside the gene matches: 14. CDR3 size: 15 residues.

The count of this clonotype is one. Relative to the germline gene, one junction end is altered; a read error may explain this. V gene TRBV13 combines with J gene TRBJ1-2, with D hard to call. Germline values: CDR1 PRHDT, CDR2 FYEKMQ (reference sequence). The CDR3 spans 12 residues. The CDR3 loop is CASSQVPYVYTF. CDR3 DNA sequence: TGTGCCAGCAGCCAGGTCCCCTATGTCTACACCTTC. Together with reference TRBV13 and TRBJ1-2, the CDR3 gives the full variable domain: AAGVIQSPRHLIKEKRETATLKCYPIPRHDTVYWYQQGPGQDPQFLISFYEKMQSDKGSIPDRFSAQQFSDYHSELNMSSLELGDSALYFCASSQVPYVYTFGSGTRLTVV.

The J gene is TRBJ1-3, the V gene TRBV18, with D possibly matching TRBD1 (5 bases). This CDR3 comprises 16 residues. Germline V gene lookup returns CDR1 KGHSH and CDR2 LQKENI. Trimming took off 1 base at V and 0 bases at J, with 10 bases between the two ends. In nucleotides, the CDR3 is TGTGCCAGCTCACCACGGAGGGGCCTCTCTGGAAACACCATATATTTT. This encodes CASSPRRGLSGNTIYF.

CDR3 loop: CSARDGLISIQYF. The CDR3 nucleotides are TGCAGTGCTAGAGATGGGCTAATAAGCATTCAGTACTTC. V and J are TRBV20-1 and TRBJ2-4; the D is unclear. V was shortened by 0 bases and J by 9 bases, with 12 bases between the two germline ends. Germline CDR1 reads DFQATT; CDR2 reads SNEGSKA (reference sequence). The CDR3 consists of 13 residues.

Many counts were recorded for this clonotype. CDR3 sequence: CAWSIGTVSYEQYF. CDR3 nucleotides: TGTGCCTGGAGTATCGGGACAGTTTCCTACGAGCAGTACTTC. V usage is TRBV30 and J usage is TRBJ2-7; TRBD1 aligns across 7 bases. The length of the CDR3 is 14 residues. Trimming cost V 2 bases and J 1 base; bases outside gene matches: 5. Germline-derived CDR1 and CDR2 are GTSNPN and SVGIG (reference sequence).

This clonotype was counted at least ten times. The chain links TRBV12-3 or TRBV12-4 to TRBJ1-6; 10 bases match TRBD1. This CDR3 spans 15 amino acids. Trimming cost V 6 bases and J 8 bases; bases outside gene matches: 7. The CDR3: CASSARQGADSPLHF. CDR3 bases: TGTGCCAGCAGCGCGAGACAGGGGGCGGATTCACCCCTCCACTTT.

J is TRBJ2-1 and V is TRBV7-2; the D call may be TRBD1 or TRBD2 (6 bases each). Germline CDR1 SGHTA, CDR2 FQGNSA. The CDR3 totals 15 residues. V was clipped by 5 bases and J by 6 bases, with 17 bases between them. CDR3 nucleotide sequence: TGTGCCAGCAGCACCTGGAGGGGGTCTGGCAATGAGCAGTTCTTC. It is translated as CASSTWRGSGNEQFF. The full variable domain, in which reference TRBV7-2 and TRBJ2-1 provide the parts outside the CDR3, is GAGVSQSPSNKVTEKGKDVELRCDPISGHTALYWYRQSLGQGLEFLIYFQGNSAPDKSGLPSDRFSAERTGGSVSTLTIQRTQQEDSAVYLCASSTWRGSGNEQFFGPGTRLTVL.

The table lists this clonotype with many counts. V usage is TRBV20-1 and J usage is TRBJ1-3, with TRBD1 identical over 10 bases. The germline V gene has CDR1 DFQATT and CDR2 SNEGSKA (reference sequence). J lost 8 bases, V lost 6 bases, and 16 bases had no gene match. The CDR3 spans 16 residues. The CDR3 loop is CSAYDRDRGVRDTIYF. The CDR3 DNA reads TGCAGTGCCTACGACCGGGACAGGGGAGTCCGGGACACCATATATTTT.

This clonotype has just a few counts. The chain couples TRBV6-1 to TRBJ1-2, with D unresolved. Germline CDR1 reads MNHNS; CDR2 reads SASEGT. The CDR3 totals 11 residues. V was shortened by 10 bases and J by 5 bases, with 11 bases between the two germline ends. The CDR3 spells CATEMRYGYTF. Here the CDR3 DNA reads TGTGCCACCGAAATGCGGTATGGCTACACCTTC.

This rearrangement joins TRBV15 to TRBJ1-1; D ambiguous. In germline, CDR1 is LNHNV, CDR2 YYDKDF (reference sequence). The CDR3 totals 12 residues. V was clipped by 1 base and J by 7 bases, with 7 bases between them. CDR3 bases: TGTGCCACCAGCAGAGGAGGGTTTGAAGCTTTCTTT. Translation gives CATSRGGFEAFF.

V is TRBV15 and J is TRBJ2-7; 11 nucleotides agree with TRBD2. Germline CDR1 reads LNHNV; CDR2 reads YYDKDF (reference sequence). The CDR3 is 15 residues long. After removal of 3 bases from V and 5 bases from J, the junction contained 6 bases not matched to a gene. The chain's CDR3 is CATSSFSGRANEQYF. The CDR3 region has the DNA TGTGCCACCAGCAGTTTTAGCGGGAGGGCCAACGAGCAGTACTTC.

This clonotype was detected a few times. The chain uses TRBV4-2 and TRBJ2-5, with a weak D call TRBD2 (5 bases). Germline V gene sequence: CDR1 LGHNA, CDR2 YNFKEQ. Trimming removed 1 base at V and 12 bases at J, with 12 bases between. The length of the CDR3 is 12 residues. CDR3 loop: CASSQGTGYKYF. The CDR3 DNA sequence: TGTGCCAGCAGCCAAGGAACGGGATATAAGTACTTC.

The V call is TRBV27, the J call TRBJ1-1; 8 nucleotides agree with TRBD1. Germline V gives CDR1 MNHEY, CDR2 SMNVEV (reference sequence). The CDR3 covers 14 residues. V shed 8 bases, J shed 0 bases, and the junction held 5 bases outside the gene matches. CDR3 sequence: CASGRQGMNTEAFF. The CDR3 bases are TGTGCCAGCGGACGACAGGGGATGAACACTGAAGCTTTCTTT.

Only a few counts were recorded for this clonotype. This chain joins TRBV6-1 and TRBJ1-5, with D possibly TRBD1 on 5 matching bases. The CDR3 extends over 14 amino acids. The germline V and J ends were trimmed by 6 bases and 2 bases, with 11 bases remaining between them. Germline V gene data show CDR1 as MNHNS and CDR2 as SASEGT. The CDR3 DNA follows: TGTGCCAGCAGAAGCAGGGTTGGCAATCAGCCCCAGCATTTT. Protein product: CASRSRVGNQPQHF.

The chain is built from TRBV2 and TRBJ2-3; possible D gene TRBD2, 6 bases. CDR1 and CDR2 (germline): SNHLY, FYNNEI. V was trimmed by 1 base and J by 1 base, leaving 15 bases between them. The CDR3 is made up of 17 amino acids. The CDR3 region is CASSEVGRERGTDTQYF. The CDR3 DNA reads TGTGCCAGCAGTGAAGTGGGACGGGAGAGGGGCACAGATACGCAGTATTTT.

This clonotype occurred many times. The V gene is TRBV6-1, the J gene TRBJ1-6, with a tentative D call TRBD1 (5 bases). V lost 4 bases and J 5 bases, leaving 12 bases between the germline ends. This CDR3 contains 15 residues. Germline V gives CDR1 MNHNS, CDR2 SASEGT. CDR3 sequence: CASSVTGTDNSPLHF. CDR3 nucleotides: TGTGCCAGCAGTGTAACCGGGACGGATAATTCACCCCTCCACTTT.

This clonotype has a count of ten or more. This chain's CDR3 is CASSLRRVGTEAFF. The CDR3, as DNA: TGCGCCAGCAGCTTGAGACGGGTGGGCACTGAAGCTTTCTTT. The chain employs TRBV5-1 and TRBJ1-1, with no clear D. With 1 base removed from V and 4 bases from J, the gap between germline ends came to 11 bases. Germline-derived CDR1 and CDR2 are SGHRS and YFSETQ. The CDR3 covers 14 residues.

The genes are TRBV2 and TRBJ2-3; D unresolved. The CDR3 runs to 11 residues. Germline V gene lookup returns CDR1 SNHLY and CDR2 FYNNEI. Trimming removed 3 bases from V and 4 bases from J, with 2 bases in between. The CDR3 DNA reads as TGTGCCAGCAGTGATTCAGATACGCAGTATTTT. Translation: CASSDSDTQYF. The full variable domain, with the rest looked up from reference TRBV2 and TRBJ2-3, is EPEVTQTPSHQVTQMGQEVILRCVPISNHLYFYWYRQILGQKVEFLVSFYNNEISEKSEIFDDQFSVERPDGSNFTLKIRSTKLEDSAMYFCASSDSDTQYFGPGTRLTVL.

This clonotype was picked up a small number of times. In nucleotides, the CDR3 is TGCAGTGCTGTCAGGGGAGTACGAGAGACCCAGTACTTC. This translates into CSAVRGVRETQYF. The genes are TRBV20-1 and TRBJ2-5; D is possibly TRBD1 (6 bases). This CDR3 is 13 amino acids long. The V gene lost 5 bases and the J gene lost 4 bases, with 14 bases spanning the gap. Germline lookup yields CDR1 DFQATT and CDR2 SNEGSKA (reference sequence).

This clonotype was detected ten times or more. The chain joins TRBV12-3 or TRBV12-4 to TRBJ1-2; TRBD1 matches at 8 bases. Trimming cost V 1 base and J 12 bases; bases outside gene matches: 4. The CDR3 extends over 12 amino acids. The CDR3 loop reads CASSLGTGIDTF. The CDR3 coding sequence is TGTGCCAGCAGTTTAGGGACAGGGATCGACACCTTC.

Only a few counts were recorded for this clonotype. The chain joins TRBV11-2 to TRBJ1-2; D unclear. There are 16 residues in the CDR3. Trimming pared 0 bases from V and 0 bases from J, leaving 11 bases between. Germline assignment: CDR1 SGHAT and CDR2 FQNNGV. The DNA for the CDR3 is TGTGCCAGCAGCTTAGATGGCGGCGTAGCTAACTATGGCTACACCTTC. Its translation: CASSLDGGVANYGYTF.

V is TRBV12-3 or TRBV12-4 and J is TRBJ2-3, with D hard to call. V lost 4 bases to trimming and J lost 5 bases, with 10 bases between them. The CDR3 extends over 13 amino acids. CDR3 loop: CASSYGWVDTQYF. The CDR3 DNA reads TGTGCCAGCAGTTATGGCTGGGTAGATACGCAGTATTTT.

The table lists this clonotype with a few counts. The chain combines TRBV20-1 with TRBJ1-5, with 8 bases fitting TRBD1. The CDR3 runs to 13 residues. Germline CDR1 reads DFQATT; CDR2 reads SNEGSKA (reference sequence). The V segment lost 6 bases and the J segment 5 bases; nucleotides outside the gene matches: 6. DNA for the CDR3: TGCAGTGCGACAGGGGAAGGGGATCAGCCCCAGCATTTT. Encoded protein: CSATGEGDQPQHF.

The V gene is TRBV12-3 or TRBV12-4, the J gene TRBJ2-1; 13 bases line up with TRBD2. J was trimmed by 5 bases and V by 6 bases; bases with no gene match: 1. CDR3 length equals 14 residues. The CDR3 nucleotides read TGTGCCAGCAGAGGGACTAGCGGGGACAATGAGCAGTTCTTC. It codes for CASRGTSGDNEQFF.

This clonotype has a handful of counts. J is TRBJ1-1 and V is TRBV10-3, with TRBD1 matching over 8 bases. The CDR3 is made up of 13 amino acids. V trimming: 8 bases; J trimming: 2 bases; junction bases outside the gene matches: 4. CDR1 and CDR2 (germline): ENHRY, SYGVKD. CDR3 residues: CAIDRGYNTEAFF. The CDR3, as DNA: TGTGCCATCGACAGGGGTTACAACACTGAAGCTTTCTTT.